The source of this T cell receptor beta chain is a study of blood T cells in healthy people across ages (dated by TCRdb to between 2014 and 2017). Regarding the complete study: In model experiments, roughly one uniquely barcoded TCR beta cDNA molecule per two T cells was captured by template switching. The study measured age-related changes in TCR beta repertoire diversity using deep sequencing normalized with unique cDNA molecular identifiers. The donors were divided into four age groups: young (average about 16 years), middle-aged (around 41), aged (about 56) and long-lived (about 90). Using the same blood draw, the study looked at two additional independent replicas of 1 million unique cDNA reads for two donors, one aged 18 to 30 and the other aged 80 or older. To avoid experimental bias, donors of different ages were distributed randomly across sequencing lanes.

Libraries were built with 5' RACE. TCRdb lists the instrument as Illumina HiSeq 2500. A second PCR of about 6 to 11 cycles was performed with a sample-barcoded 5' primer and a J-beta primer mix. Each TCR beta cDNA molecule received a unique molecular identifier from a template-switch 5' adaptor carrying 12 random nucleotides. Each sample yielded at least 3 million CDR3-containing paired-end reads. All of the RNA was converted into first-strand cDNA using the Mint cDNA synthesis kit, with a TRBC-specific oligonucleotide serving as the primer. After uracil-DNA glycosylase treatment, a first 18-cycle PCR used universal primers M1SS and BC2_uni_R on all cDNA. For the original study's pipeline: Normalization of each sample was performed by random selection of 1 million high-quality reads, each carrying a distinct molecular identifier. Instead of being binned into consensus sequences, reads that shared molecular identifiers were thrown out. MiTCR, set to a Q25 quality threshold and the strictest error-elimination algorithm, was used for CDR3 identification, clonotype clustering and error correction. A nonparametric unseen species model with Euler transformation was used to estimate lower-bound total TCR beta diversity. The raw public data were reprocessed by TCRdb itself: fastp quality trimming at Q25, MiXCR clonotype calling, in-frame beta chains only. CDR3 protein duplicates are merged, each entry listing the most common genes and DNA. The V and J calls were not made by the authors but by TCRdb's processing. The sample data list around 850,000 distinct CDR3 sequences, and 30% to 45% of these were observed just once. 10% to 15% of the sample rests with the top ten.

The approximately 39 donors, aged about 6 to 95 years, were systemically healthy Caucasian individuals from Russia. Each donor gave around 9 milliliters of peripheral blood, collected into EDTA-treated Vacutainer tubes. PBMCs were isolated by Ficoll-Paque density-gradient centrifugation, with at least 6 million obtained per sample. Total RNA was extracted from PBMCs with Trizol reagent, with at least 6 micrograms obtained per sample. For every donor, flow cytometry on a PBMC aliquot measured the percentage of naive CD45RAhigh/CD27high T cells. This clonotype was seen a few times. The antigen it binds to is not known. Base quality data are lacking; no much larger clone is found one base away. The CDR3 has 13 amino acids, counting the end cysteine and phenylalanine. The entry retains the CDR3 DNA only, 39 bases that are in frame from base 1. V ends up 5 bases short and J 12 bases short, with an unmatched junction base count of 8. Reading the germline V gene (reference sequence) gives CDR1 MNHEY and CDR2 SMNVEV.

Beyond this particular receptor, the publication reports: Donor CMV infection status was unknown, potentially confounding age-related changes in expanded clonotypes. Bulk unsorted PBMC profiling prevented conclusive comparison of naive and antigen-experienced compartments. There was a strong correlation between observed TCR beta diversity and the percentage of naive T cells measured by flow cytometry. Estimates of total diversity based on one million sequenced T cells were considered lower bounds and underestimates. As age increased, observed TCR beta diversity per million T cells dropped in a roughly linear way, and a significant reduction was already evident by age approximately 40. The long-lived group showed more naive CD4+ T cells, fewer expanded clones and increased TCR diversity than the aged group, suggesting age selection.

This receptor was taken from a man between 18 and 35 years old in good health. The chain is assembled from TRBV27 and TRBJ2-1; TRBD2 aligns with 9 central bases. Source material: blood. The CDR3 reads CASSVSAGGPQFF. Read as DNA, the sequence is TGTGCCAGCAGTGTTTCAGCGGGGGGTCCGCAGTTCTTC.